The sequence of this T cell receptor (beta chain) was determined in a study of T cell repertoires in cytomegalovirus infection. About the research overall: TCR beta signatures that were public indicated CMV infection and matching HLA type.

Trimming at V came to 1 base and at J to 4 bases, leaving 3 bases not matched to a gene. This CDR3 is built from 16 residues. Germline CDR1 reads MGHRA; CDR2 reads YSYEKL. MiXCR was run by TCRdb on the reads, yielding one entry per CDR3 protein. The sample includes approximately 910,000 distinct CDR3 sequences, 30% to 40% of them seen just once. This clonotype was detected a few times. No antigen is known for it. This chain joins TRBV4-1 and TRBJ1-6; 8 nucleotides match TRBD1. The TCR originated in a human donor in good health (CMV status not recorded). Some clones in this sample may be carry-over from other donors' samples. Source: cultured CD8+ T cells from PBMCs, taken from culture after CMV antigen stimulation. For the CDR3, the DNA is TGCGCCAGCAGCCAAGCGACAGGGGTGTATAATTCACCCCTCCACTTT. It specifies CASSQATGVYNSPLHF.